The clone carrying this TCR beta chain occurred many times. The study used a library that attached unique molecular identifiers to individual cDNA molecules. TCRdb re-called the RACE reads through MiXCR, storing one row per CDR3 protein. The table shows around 330,000 distinct CDR3 sequences, with approximately 5.8% occurring only once. The germline CDR1 and CDR2 sequences are ENHRY and SYGVKD. The V gene lost 4 bases and the J gene lost 5 bases, with 14 bases spanning the gap. The CDR3 totals 14 residues. This entry is derived from a study of human T cells and chemical hapten exposure. Study details: DPC 0.01% went on the upper back by patch test, with reading at 6 days. Patients, largely female, had alopecia areata, totalis or universalis.

Time point specified: pre-sensitization, week 0. Noted treatment: therapeutic diphenylcyclopropenone sensitization with weekly scalp DPC. Patch tests were applied only after blood draws. V gene TRBV10-3 combines with J gene TRBJ1-2; D is unresolved. The sample consisted of whole blood, taken in connection with sensitization to the hapten diphenylcyclopropenone (DPC). The TCR sequence derives from a woman aged 18-29 years with alopecia areata. Some clones in this sample may be carry-over from other donors' samples. CDR3 residues: CAISVSGKDYGYTF. CDR3 sequence (DNA): TGTGCCATCAGTGTGTCGGGGAAGGATTATGGCTACACCTTC.